This TCR beta chain is drawn from a study of T cell changes during pregnancy in multiple sclerosis. Data came from immunoSEQ multiplex PCR; TCRdb stores just in-frame clones and leaves some out. The profile covers roughly 120,000 clones, with more than 85% appearing a single time and 1.5% taken by the ten largest. V dropped 5 bases and J dropped 6; count of bases not matched to a gene: 9. CDR1 and CDR2 (germline): SGHAT, FQNNGV. The CDR3 is 15 amino acids. The rearrangement joins TRBV11-2 to TRBJ2-3; 9 bases fit TRBD1. Here the sequenced sample was peripheral blood, taken in the third trimester of pregnancy. This TCR was recovered from a female donor with multiple sclerosis, enrolled in a pregnancy study. This chain's CDR3 is CASSRTGTGLDTQYF. The CDR3 DNA reads TGTGCCAGCAGCCGGACCGGGACAGGGCTGGATACGCAGTATTTT.